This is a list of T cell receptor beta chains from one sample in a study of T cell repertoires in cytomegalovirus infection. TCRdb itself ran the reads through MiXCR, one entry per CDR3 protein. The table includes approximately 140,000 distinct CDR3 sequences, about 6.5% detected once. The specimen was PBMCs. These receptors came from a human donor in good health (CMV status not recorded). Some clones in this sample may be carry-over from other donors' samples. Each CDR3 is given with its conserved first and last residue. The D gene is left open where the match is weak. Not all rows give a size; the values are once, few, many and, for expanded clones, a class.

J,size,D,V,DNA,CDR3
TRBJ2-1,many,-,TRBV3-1,TGTGCCAGCAGCCAGGGAACAGGGTGGGTGGATGAGCAGTTCTTC,CASSQGTGWVDEQFF
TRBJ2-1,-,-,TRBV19,TGTGCCAGTAGTCGGCAGGCCTACAATGAGCAGTTCTTC,CASSRQAYNEQFF
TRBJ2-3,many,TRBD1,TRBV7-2,TGTGCCAGCAGCAAACAGACAGGGGAAACAGATACGCAGTATTTT,CASSKQTGETDTQYF
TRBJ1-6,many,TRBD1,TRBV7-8,TGTGCCAGCACCCCTTTCGGACAGGCGAATAATTCACCCCTCCACTTT,CASTPFGQANNSPLHF
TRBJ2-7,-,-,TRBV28,TGTGCCAGCAGCTCACCCCGGAAATCCGGCTCCTACGAGCAGTACTTC,CASSSPRKSGSYEQYF
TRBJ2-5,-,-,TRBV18,TGTGCCAGCTCACTACCTCAGATTGAGACCCAGTACTTC,CASSLPQIETQYF
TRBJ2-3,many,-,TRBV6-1,TGTGCCAGCCGCAGGGCTCACGGGTTACTGGATACGCAGTATTTT,CASRRAHGLLDTQYF
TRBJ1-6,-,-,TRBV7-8,TGTGCCAGCAGATCCACTGGGGGGAATTCACCCCTCCACTTT,CASRSTGGNSPLHF
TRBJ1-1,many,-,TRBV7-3,TGTGCCAGCAGCCGTAGCCCGGGTGACACTGAAGCTTTCTTT,CASSRSPGDTEAFF
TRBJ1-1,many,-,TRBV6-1,TGTGCCAGCAGTGTCTACACGGATAACACTGAAGCTTTCTTT,CASSVYTDNTEAFF
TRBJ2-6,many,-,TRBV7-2,TGTGCCAGCAGCTTAATCTCTGGGGCCAACGTCCTGACTTTC,CASSLISGANVLTF
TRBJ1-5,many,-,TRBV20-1,TGCAGTGCTAGAGGTGGCAATCAGCCCCAGCATTTT,CSARGGNQPQHF
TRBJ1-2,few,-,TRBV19,TGTGCCAGTTGCCGGGACCGCCCTCCCTATGGCTACACCTTC,CASCRDRPPYGYTF
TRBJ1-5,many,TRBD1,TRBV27,TGTGCCAGCAGTCCCTCATCGGGACAGATCCATCAGCCCCAGCATTTT,CASSPSSGQIHQPQHF
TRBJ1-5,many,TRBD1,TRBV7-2,TGTGCCAGCAGCCGAGACAGGGTAAGCGATCAGCCCCAGCATTTT,CASSRDRVSDQPQHF
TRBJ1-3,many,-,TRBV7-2,TGTGCCAGCAGCTCAGCAGGGAGCTCTGGAAACACCATATATTTT,CASSSAGSSGNTIYF